The rows below give T cell receptor beta chains drawn from one sample of a study of shared clonotypes between healthy human individuals. Some clones are missing from TCRdb's copy, which holds only in-frame ones; the method was immunoSEQ multiplex PCR. Counted here are about 1,900,000 clones, roughly 94% occurring once; the ten biggest clones make up approximately 1.2%. Sequencing input: naive CD8+ T cells sorted from blood. The receptors here all came from a man aged 18 to 29 in good health. CDR3s include the opening cysteine and the closing phenylalanine or tryptophan. D genes are given only for firm matches. Expanded clones get a size class; other rows say once, few or many, or leave the size out.

j_gene: TRBJ2-3; v_gene: TRBV19; d_gene: -; abundance: -; CDR3nt: TGTGCCAGTAGTCTCAGTTACTCTAGCACAGATACGCAGTATTTT; CDR3aa: CASSLSYSSTDTQYF
j_gene: TRBJ2-1; v_gene: TRBV5-6; d_gene: TRBD2; abundance: -; CDR3nt: TGTGCCAGCAGCCTGGGACTAGCGGGAGGATACAATGAGCAGTTCTTC; CDR3aa: CASSLGLAGGYNEQFF
j_gene: TRBJ1-1; v_gene: TRBV19; d_gene: -; abundance: few; CDR3nt: TGTGCCAGTAGCCTTGTTGACACAGGGCGCACTGAAGCTTTCTTT; CDR3aa: CASSLVDTGRTEAFF
j_gene: TRBJ1-2; v_gene: TRBV30; d_gene: -; abundance: -; CDR3nt: TGTGCCTGGAGTGTAGAATCCGTACAGGGAATAAGTGGCTACACCTTC; CDR3aa: CAWSVESVQGISGYTF
j_gene: TRBJ2-7; v_gene: TRBV13; d_gene: TRBD1; abundance: -; CDR3nt: TGTGCCAGCAGCTTCGGACAGGGGAATACCTACGAGCAGTACTTC; CDR3aa: CASSFGQGNTYEQYF
j_gene: TRBJ1-2; v_gene: TRBV7-9; d_gene: TRBD1; abundance: few; CDR3nt: TGTGCCGGACAGGGAGGGGACTATGGCTACACCTTC; CDR3aa: CAGQGGDYGYTF
j_gene: TRBJ2-7; v_gene: TRBV4-3; d_gene: -; abundance: -; CDR3nt: TGCGCCAGCAGCCAAGAGGCGCAGGGGCACTACGAGCAGTACTTC; CDR3aa: CASSQEAQGHYEQYF
j_gene: TRBJ2-7; v_gene: TRBV18; d_gene: TRBD2; abundance: -; CDR3nt: TGTGCCAGCTCACCCCTAGCGGAGAAATACGAGCAGTACTTC; CDR3aa: CASSPLAEKYEQYF
j_gene: TRBJ2-1; v_gene: TRBV7-6; d_gene: -; abundance: -; CDR3nt: TGTGCCAGCAGCTTAAGTTTCGGCAGTGGTGAGCAGTTCTTC; CDR3aa: CASSLSFGSGEQFF
j_gene: TRBJ2-7; v_gene: TRBV2; d_gene: -; abundance: -; CDR3nt: TGTGCCAGCAGTGAAGGACAGCACTACGAGCAGTACTTC; CDR3aa: CASSEGQHYEQYF
j_gene: TRBJ2-7; v_gene: TRBV5-1; d_gene: -; abundance: once; CDR3nt: TGCGCCAGCCGAACAGGGATGGAGGGAGACGAGCAGTACTTC; CDR3aa: CASRTGMEGDEQYF
j_gene: TRBJ1-5; v_gene: TRBV9; d_gene: -; abundance: -; CDR3nt: TGTGCCAGCAGCGTAGGACTGCAGCCCCAGCATTTT; CDR3aa: CASSVGLQPQHF
j_gene: TRBJ2-1; v_gene: TRBV11-2; d_gene: -; abundance: once; CDR3nt: TGTGCCAGCGCTGGGGTTGGGTACAATGAGCAGTTCTTC; CDR3aa: CASAGVGYNEQFF
j_gene: TRBJ1-6; v_gene: TRBV11-3; d_gene: -; abundance: -; CDR3nt: TGTGCCAGCAGCTTAGTATATCCCAGGGTCTCCTATAATTCACCCCTCCACTTT; CDR3aa: CASSLVYPRVSYNSPLHF
j_gene: TRBJ2-1; v_gene: TRBV4-3; d_gene: -; abundance: -; CDR3nt: TGCGCCAGCAGCCAAGCCGGGGTTTTGAACAATGAGCAGTTCTTC; CDR3aa: CASSQAGVLNNEQFF